This T cell receptor (beta chain) was observed in a study of OX40 agonist ivuxolimab in advanced cancers. For the study in its entirety: Ivuxolimab was an agonistic, fully human IgG2 monoclonal antibody directed against OX40 (CD134), a costimulatory receptor. Intravenous ivuxolimab was administered to patients every 2 weeks at six dose levels: 0.01, 0.1, 0.3, 1.5, 3 and 10 mg/kg. In the dose-escalation cohort, roughly four fifths of patients were male, and the mean age was approximately 64 years, with a range of about 23 to 90. Partial responses occurred in three dose-escalation patients, of whom one had hepatocellular carcinoma and two had cutaneous melanoma. The purpose of peripheral TCRbeta sequencing was to test whether ivuxolimab changed TCR sequence diversity and led to clonal T-cell expansion. Patients were allowed to have had prior anti-PD-1, anti-PD-L1 or anti-CTLA-4 therapy, and approximately 40% of the dose-escalation patients had previously received checkpoint inhibitors. Among the roughly 50 dose-escalation patients, around 20 had hepatocellular carcinoma, around 15 melanoma, 9 renal cell carcinoma and 9 head and neck cancer. The monotherapy dose-escalation portion (N ≈ 52 patients) of the phase I ivuxolimab trial is reported in the paper. Study-level results and caveats: Partial responders in the 0.1-3.0 mg/kg groups had among the lowest normalized peripheral clonal expansion, especially among CD8+ T cells. At doses of 0.1 to 3.0 mg/kg, clonal expansion of both CD4+ and CD8+ blood T cells was observed from baseline to week 6. Low levels of normalized T-cell clonal expansion were also seen in some nonresponding patients. Which antigens the clonally expanded peripheral T cells were specific for was not determined. After ivuxolimab, expanded clones were on average more numerous among CD8+ T cells than among CD4+ T cells.

The trial excluded patients who had a history of autoimmune disease or who were on systemic immunosuppression. In every dose cohort, peripheral blood was drawn for TCR sequencing at baseline, cycle 4 day 1, and cycle 7 day 1. Samples came from an open-label, multicenter, first-in-human phase I dose-escalation trial of ivuxolimab. Adults with locally advanced or metastatic melanoma, renal cell carcinoma, hepatocellular carcinoma or head and neck squamous cell carcinoma were enrolled in the trial. Before TCR sequencing, CD4+ T cells and CD8+ T cells were sorted from peripheral blood as separate populations. Worth noting for this clone: Its target antigen remains unknown. Base-call qualities are not available, and no considerably larger clone is one nucleotide away.

V was cut back by 0 bases and J by 4 bases, leaving a gap of 13 bases between them. From the cysteine up to the phenylalanine, the CDR3 has a length of 15 residues. Only CDR3 DNA is held: 45 bases, read in frame from base 1. CDR1 MGHRA and CDR2 YSYEKL are derived from the germline V gene. Genomic DNA was isolated from the sorted cells so that the TCRbeta CDR3 region could be sequenced. The immunoSEQ Assay was used to sequence the TCRbeta CDR3 regions. This immuneACCESS table, as held by TCRdb, lists in-frame sequences with V and J called but not all clones. Of the missing ones, under half trace to an unresolved V gene in checked studies; the others have no known cause. Within this sample are 70,000 to 85,000 clones, with 90% to 95% of them counted one time only. Around 0.75% of the sample goes to the ten largest clones.

The sequencing here drew on CD4+ or CD8+ T cells sorted from blood, taken in a trial of the OX40 agonist ivuxolimab. The TCR was taken from an adult with an advanced solid tumor such as melanoma, head and neck, liver or kidney cancer. Recombination linked TRBV4-1 to TRBJ2-7, with the D call perhaps TRBD1 or TRBD2, as 5 bases match in each case. This receptor has the CDR3 CASSQEGTYDYEQYF. The bases are TGCGCCAGCAGCCAAGAGGGGACCTACGATTACGAGCAGTACTTC.